The clone carrying this TCR beta chain was detected many times. Its antigen is not identified. It was with a sample-barcoded 5' primer and a J-beta primer mix that a second PCR of roughly 7 to 12 cycles was run. TCRdb re-analysed the 5' RACE reads in MiXCR, keeping a single row per CDR3 protein. The table records about 570,000 distinct CDR3 sequences, 25% to 30% of them present only once. This entry is derived from a study of blood T cells in healthy people across ages. Study-level findings and limits: The study lacked donor CMV status, which possibly confounded expanded clonotype changes. Measured against age, TCR beta diversity per million T cells decreased in a roughly linear manner.

V was trimmed by 8 bases and J by 5 bases, leaving 15 bases between them. The CDR3 loop spans 13 amino acids. Isolation recovered at least 6 million PBMCs from every sample. This clonotype was obtained from a woman in her seventies in good health. The genes are TRBV12-3 or TRBV12-4 and TRBJ2-5; D is tentatively TRBD1 or TRBD2 (5 bases each). Sequencing was carried out using blood. The CDR3 sequence is CASSLRGAETQYF. CDR3 DNA sequence: TGTGCCAGCTCTCTGAGGGGTGCGGAGACCCAGTACTTC.